Detailed here is one T cell receptor beta chain. This receptor's antigen is unknown. One end of the junction fails to match germline, which may point to a read error. The method was the immunoSEQ multiplex PCR assay. A mixture of 60 forward primers for TCR Vbeta segments and 13 reverse primers for TCR Jbeta segments was used in the multiplex PCR. The CDR3 region of rearranged TCR beta genes was amplified from genomic DNA by a multiplex PCR assay. The amplified TCR beta libraries were sequenced on the Illumina HiSeq System as 87-base-pair reads. Regarding the original processing steps: A later analysis tallied 80 million to 95 million unique TCR beta chains across the 600 to 700 repertoires, and 10 million to 11 million of those chains were shared by two or more donors. To remove PCR and sequencing errors, raw reads were error-corrected and collapsed into unique sequences using a nearest-neighbor algorithm that merged closely related sequences. CDR3 sequences were aligned to IMGT reference sequences to assign V, D and J gene segments. For a sequence to be retained, a match of at least six nucleotides to both a V gene segment and a J gene segment was required. A rearrangement was called productive if the CDR3 had no stop codons and remained in frame with V and J, and every other rearrangement was called non-productive. Following IMGT convention, CDR3 was defined as the stretch from the second conserved V-encoded cysteine up to the conserved J-encoded phenylalanine. Sequences without an unambiguous match to a single V gene segment were excluded from the earlier analysis of approximately 560 of the donors. An earlier analysis of a few hundred of the donors called V segments functional above 56.7% productive rearrangements and segregating when the between-donor standard deviation exceeded 5%. To diagnose cytomegalovirus status from the catalog of TCR beta chain sequences, a statistical classification framework was built. V and J gene assignment, in a later analysis, came from comparing TCR nucleotide sequences with IMGT/GENE-DB human TR gene sequences. The TCRdist pipeline was used in a later analysis to assign CDR3 sequences and most-parsimonious VDJ recombination scenarios. A later analysis defined each TCR beta chain by its CDR3 amino acid sequence plus V-gene family, and excluded reads lacking a unique V-gene family. A later analysis removed several hundred highly shared, low-generation-probability nucleotide sequences to deal with suspected cross-contamination and a sequencing artifact. For each public chain, a later analysis derived a clonal expansion index from normalized ranks of inferred template counts within each repertoire. In a later analysis, generation probabilities were computed with a VDJ recombination model fitted to out-of-frame rearrangements, and the resulting probabilities were checked against IGoR. A later analysis scored TCR-TCR, TCR-HLA and TCR-CMV co-occurrence with hypergeometric tests, applying a repertoire-size bias correction to TCR pairs. To estimate false discovery rates, a later analysis permuted the HLA or CMV assignments 20 times. In a later analysis, co-occurring TCRs were grouped using DBSCAN, with TCRdist sequence similarity added in when clustering inside HLA-allele-positive subsets. Repertoires with fewer than 30,000 or more than 120,000 public chains were left out of co-occurrence clustering, as were about 5 repertoires with anomalous nucleotide sharing. What TCRdb holds here is the immuneACCESS table cut down to in-frame rearrangements. Part of the clones is not present; checked against another copy, under half of the missing clones reflect an unresolved V gene, and the others are unexplained. For V, J and clone size, that table is used; D and trimming come from the DNA. This sample gives some 170,000 clones in total; about two thirds of them show up just once. Of the sample, under 3.5% falls within the top ten clones.

As encoded in the germline V gene, CDR1 is MNHEY while CDR2 is SVGAGI. Counted from cysteine to phenylalanine, this CDR3 has 16 amino acids. Of all the DNA, just the CDR3 is kept, 48 bases in frame from base 1. In total, about 650 healthy bone marrow donors made up the cohort. Cohort members were all nominally healthy when sampled, although unrecorded immune exposures were likely present. The donor was CMV seronegative and belonged to the group of 350 to 400 seronegative cohort members. Every donor gave a peripheral blood sample, and the peripheral blood mononuclear cells from that sample were used for TCR beta sequencing. The Qiagen DNeasy Blood Extraction Kit was used to extract genomic DNA from the blood cell samples. This specimen comes from a study of cytomegalovirus exposure and HLA in healthy donors (dated by TCRdb to 2017 to 2019). Describing the broader study: In an earlier analysis of 587 of the donors, approximately 260 Gb of sequence data and 90 million to 120 million unique TCR beta sequences from roughly 190 million T cells were reported. Roughly five DR-DQ haplotypes were treated as single units for association and clustering because of strong linkage in the cohort. In a later genetic analysis, genome-wide SNP genotypes for about three fifths of the 666 donors were used, and that subset was treated as a discovery cohort. Of the roughly 410 genotyped donors, approximately 81% were placed in the genetic ancestry cluster associated with self-reported Caucasian donors. HLA typing included class I and class II loci at four-digit resolution. The study used immunosequencing to profile the T cell repertoires of 666 subjects and linked those repertoires to cytomegalovirus serostatus. Typing coverage differed by locus: A, B, C, DRB1 and DQB1 were typed in roughly 620-630 donors, DQA1 in 500 to 550, DPA1 in roughly 590, and DPB1 in just under 490. An early release covering about 600 HLA-typed donors comprised about 310 gigabases of sequencing data and around 80 million unique TCR sequences. All discovery cohort repertoires had been generated on a single sequencing platform. An earlier analysis of approximately 500 of the donors applied high-throughput TCR beta sequencing to assess whether each TCR beta V gene segment acted as functional or pseudogenic. A separate validation cohort of roughly 130 different subjects was used in addition to the roughly 720-subject first cohort. Among 398 genotyped donors of the cohort, an average of roughly 230,000 unique TCR beta nucleotide sequences was sequenced per donor, of which approximately 18% were non-productive. High-throughput TCR immunosequencing, statistical association of individual TCRs with disease status, and machine learning were combined to predict cytomegalovirus infection status. A later analysis re-analyzed previously published TCR beta repertoires from several hundred donors and added high-resolution HLA genotyping to study TCR occurrence patterns. The study aimed to test whether cataloging public T cell receptors could reveal signatures of past pathogen exposure. In the later analysis, no new phenotypic data were used to find candidate immune exposures; instead, reliance was placed on TCR beta sequences and their occurrence across donors. Alongside the repertoire data, information on donor age, sex, ethnicity and CMV serostatus was compiled.

Here is what the overall study found, with its caveats: The only immune exposure information available for the cohort was CMV serostatus. A cluster of highly shared sequence variants was judged likely to be a technical artifact of the sequencing pipeline. An association between a missense DCLRE1C variant and V-gene and J-gene trimming of TCR beta chains was found in a later genetic analysis and replicated in an independent cohort. Because HLA typing was unavailable for some donors at each locus, only the typed subset was used in association tests. Three of the identified cytomegalovirus-associated TCR beta chains were confirmed in vitro to be specific for cytomegalovirus antigens. A further reported finding was that TCR beta sequences accurately predicted the HLA-A and HLA-B alleles for most subjects in the first cohort. Presence/absence analyses assumed roughly uniform sequencing depth across donors, an assumption that may not hold. The earlier analysis of about 600 of the donors excluded some 16 rarely observed V segments, including chromosome 9 orphons, because counts were too low. When HLA alleles, especially DR and DQ, strongly co-occurred, TCR associations were difficult to assign to individual alleles. A later analysis reported that several top co-occurrence clusters appeared linked to parvovirus B19, influenza, CMV and Epstein-Barr virus. In a later analysis, most CMV-associated TCR beta chains were found to appear HLA-restricted, with HLA associations seemingly driven largely by CMV exposure. In an earlier analysis of approximately 590 of the donors, most TCR beta V segments appeared in productive rearrangements about 90% or about 30% of the time, broadly matching IMGT annotations. The study listed approximately 150 TCR beta chains as associated with cytomegalovirus. In a later analysis, the rate of TCR association differed among HLA loci, with DRB1 alleles having the most associated TCRs and HLA-C alleles having the fewest. A later analysis found that HLA-associated TCR beta chains were more clonally expanded and had lower generation probabilities than equally common non-associated chains. The classifier was reported to diagnose cytomegalovirus status with high specificity and sensitivity in both the original and validation cohorts. At a false discovery rate of 0.05, a later analysis linked some 18,000 TCR beta sequences to specific HLA alleles. The authors suggested that the approach could potentially be extended to other disease states and immunological phenotypes. The cohort was sequenced for TCR beta chains only, and without alpha or paired-chain data the features that could be detected were limited. Across donors, most TCR sequences were observed very rarely, whereas some public TCRs were present in many individuals. Because the 87-base-pair reads could not distinguish some IMGT-functional V segments, including TRBV6-2 and TRBV6-3, those segments were excluded. According to a later genetic analysis, donors in an Asian-associated ancestry cluster had fewer N-insertions in productive TCRs than the approximately 700-donor mean. Linkage disequilibrium might explain the correlated functional status among segregating V segments, but an unknown experimental factor could not be excluded.

The chain is encoded by TRBV6-5 joined to TRBJ1-5; 8 of the junction bases match TRBD1. The sequenced sample was PBMCs. This sequence was found in a woman younger than 45 in good health and CMV-seronegative. The CDR3 is CASSHSDRVRNQPQHF. The nucleotides are TGTGCCAGCAGTCACTCGGACAGGGTACGCAATCAGCCCCAGCATTTT.